This T cell receptor beta chain was obtained from a study of tumor-infiltrating lymphocytes in primary liver carcinoma. Without any cell sorting, about 18-30 mg of bulk tissue yielded co-extracted RNA and DNA. Surgeons treated the primary liver carcinoma of the patients by surgical resection. HBV chronically infected the treatment-naive patients. The V gene end was trimmed by 2 bases and the J gene end by 9 bases; junction bases not matched to a gene: 14. This CDR3 has 17 amino acids. Per the germline V gene, CDR1 is MNHEY and CDR2 is SVGAGI. Starting material of about 450 ng total RNA yielded TCR beta cDNA via a constant-region primer. The TCR beta library was amplified through three nested multiplex PCR rounds in a modified ARM-PCR procedure. Use of TRBV1-TRBV30 forward primers with a C-beta reverse primer characterized the first two PCR rounds, which lasted roughly 9 cycles each. TCRdb re-called the multiplex PCR reads with MiXCR, one entry per CDR3 protein. The repertoire holds 35,000 to 40,000 distinct CDR3 sequences, approximately 71% seen once, with approximately 37% in the top ten.

The rearrangement joins TRBV6-5 to TRBJ2-2, with 8 bases aligning to TRBD2. Sequencing was performed on tumor-adjacent normal liver tissue. The receptor's source is a middle-aged man with primary liver carcinoma and hepatitis B virus infection. CDR3 bases: TGTGCCAGCAGTTACCCGGGGGGGGTTGGTGGGACCTGGGAGCTGTTTTTT. Its protein is CASSYPGGVGGTWELFF.